This T cell receptor (beta chain) is from a study of tumor T cells in aggressive B-cell lymphoma. The table came from immunoSEQ multiplex PCR; TCRdb's copy has only in-frame clones and leaves some out. The table lists 2,100 or so clones, around 87% of them singletons, with roughly a fifth in the top ten. The CDR3 is made up of 14 amino acids. Germline CDR1 is MDHEN and CDR2 is SYDVKM. Trimming took 4 bases from V and 1 from J, leaving 10 bases between them. Specimen: tumor tissue. The chain carries TRBV28 and TRBJ2-5; possibly TRBD2 for D (5 bases). The source of this sequence is an adult with diffuse large B cell lymphoma. The DNA of the CDR3 is TGTGCCAGCAGTTCGGCTAGCTTCCAAGAGACCCAGTACTTC. Translating gives CASSSASFQETQYF.